There are a few counts of the clone carrying this T cell receptor beta chain. The target antigen is unknown. Germline V gives CDR1 KGHSH, CDR2 LQKENI. The J segment lost 0 bases and the V segment lost 2 bases, leaving 8 bases of the junction unmatched. This CDR3 is built from 17 residues. The sample originates from a study of human T cells and chemical hapten exposure. In the study overall: Read at 6 days, the patch tests placed 0.01% DPC on the upper back.

Noted time point: pre-sensitization, week 0. Treatment of the sample: therapeutic diphenylcyclopropenone sensitization with weekly scalp DPC. The library tagged individual cDNA molecules with unique molecular identifiers. TCRdb reprocessed the RACE reads via MiXCR and lists one record per CDR3 protein. The data show over 70,000 distinct CDR3 sequences, about 15% seen once. Study-wide results and caveats: Expanded TCRs formed significantly more large CDR3 similarity clusters than controls.

This material consisted of whole blood, taken in connection with sensitization to the hapten diphenylcyclopropenone (DPC). The rearrangement joins TRBV18 to TRBJ2-3; 7 nucleotides align to TRBD2. The receptor was isolated from a woman in her forties or fifties with alopecia areata. Some clones in this sample may be carry-over from other donors' samples. DNA for the CDR3: TGTGCCAGCTCACCAAAGTTGACTAGCCAAAGCACAGATACGCAGTATTTT. Translating gives CASSPKLTSQSTDTQYF.